This section outlines one T cell receptor (beta chain) sequence together with its context. There is no known antigen for this receptor. Base qualities were left out, and no much larger clone turns up one base away. Enrolling through a virtual design, the prospective study's participants ranged in age from about 18 to 100 years and lived across about two dozen United States geographic areas. Cohort assignment in the prospective study relied on participant-reported clinical history from a screening survey and a study questionnaire. A participant counted as exposed if, within 2 weeks of entering the study, that participant had been in contact with someone who had a PCR-confirmed or clinician-diagnosed COVID-19 case. Mobile phlebotomists in the prospective study collected whole blood, serum and a nasopharyngeal or oropharyngeal swab from every participant. Participants in the prospective study had the option to provide additional blood draws and questionnaires over an approximately 2-month period. Before DNA extraction, blood samples from the prospective study were shipped at room temperature or frozen.

These data are taken from a study of blood T cell repertoires in COVID-19 (TCRdb year 2020). With regard to the full study: Samples from collaborators originated in the United States, Italy and Spain and spanned both the acute and convalescent phases of COVID-19. The material from the prospective study consisted of cDNA or gDNA derived from T cells, B-cell-depleted T cells, or PBMCs. Deeply sampled blood TCRbeta repertoires from subjects exposed to, actively infected with, or recovered from COVID-19 were included in the dataset. A freely available public database, intended as a resource for researchers studying the immune response to SARS-CoV-2, is where the repertoires were released. Samples were obtained from the ongoing ImmuneRACE study (first 160 participants) and from approximately 1,200 subjects provided by 6 global collaborators. The sample metadata nearly always contained a de-identified subject ID, COVID-19 status, age in years and sex. Where HLA class I and class II types were available, the types were taken from metadata supplied by the sample provider, not from assay-based typing. Study-level results and caveats: Clinical and demographic metadata were provided uncurated, with the amount varying by source and participant.

TCRbeta CDR3 regions were amplified from genomic DNA by means of the immunoSEQ Assay, a bias-controlled multiplex PCR. In the paper's pipeline: The number of nucleated cells in each sample was estimated from the amplification of reference gene primers within the assay. To quantify the absolute abundance of each unique TCRbeta CDR3 rearrangement, sequence reads were collapsed and filtered. Productive Simpson clonality was computed per sample as the square root of Simpson's diversity index over productive rearrangements. What TCRdb holds here is the immuneACCESS table cut down to in-frame rearrangements. Part of the clones is not present; checked against another copy, under half of the missing clones reflect an unresolved V gene, and the others are unexplained. That table supplies the V and J calls and clone size; D and trimming were determined from the DNA. This sample is represented by around 400,000 clones; about nine tenths of them were singletons. The top ten hold about 0.86% of the sample.

Inclusive of the bounding cysteine and phenylalanine, the CDR3 is 16 residues long. The kept DNA is CDR3 alone, 48 bases in frame from the first base. Sequences SNHLY (CDR1) and FYNNEI (CDR2) are obtained from the germline V gene. V is pared back by 6 bases and J by 0 bases, with 14 bases lying between the germline termini. Recombination joined TRBV2 with TRBJ2-2; TRBD2 is a possible D gene, resting on 6 matching bases. Sequenced material: PBMCs or T cells enriched from blood (not recorded which). The sequence derives from a woman aged 35 to 49 who had been exposed to COVID-19. This receptor carries the CDR3 CASSRERQTNTGELFF. The sequence in DNA is TGTGCCAGCAGCCGGGAGAGACAGACGAACACCGGGGAGCTGTTTTTT. The reference TRBV2 and TRBJ2-2 proteins fill in what lies around the CDR3, so the full variable domain reads EPEVTQTPSHQVTQMGQEVILRCVPISNHLYFYWYRQILGQKVEFLVSFYNNEISEKSEIFDDQFSVERPDGSNFTLKIRSTKLEDSAMYFCASSRERQTNTGELFFGEGSRLTVL.